Reported below is one TCR beta chain. No antigen is known for it. This sample is drawn from a study of cytomegalovirus exposure and HLA in healthy donors. The study ran its PCR with 60 Vbeta and 13 Jbeta primers. Libraries were prepared by immunoSEQ multiplex PCR; TCRdb keeps only in-frame clonotypes and omits some of them. The ten top clones account for about 0.59%, within a sample of under 120,000 clones. Though probably carrying unrecorded immune exposures, donors were nominally healthy at sampling. General observations from the study: A highly shared variant cluster was judged a likely technical artifact. Most TCR beta V segments were productive about 87% or about 30% of the time in an earlier analysis. What a later analysis showed was that several of the most significant clusters appeared linked to common viral pathogens.

This TCR was recovered from a man aged 50 or older in good health and CMV-seronegative. Sequenced material: PBMCs.

CDR3 nucleotides: TGTGCCAGCAGCGCCCGGGGGGCCGGGGCTGAAGCTTTCTTT. Translated, it gives CASSARGAGAEAFF. This rearrangement joins TRBV7-3 to TRBJ1-1; maybe TRBD1 (6 bases). Trimming took off 5 bases at V and 6 bases at J, with 16 bases between the two ends. Germline V gives CDR1 SGHTA, CDR2 FQGTGA. This CDR3 spans 14 amino acids.